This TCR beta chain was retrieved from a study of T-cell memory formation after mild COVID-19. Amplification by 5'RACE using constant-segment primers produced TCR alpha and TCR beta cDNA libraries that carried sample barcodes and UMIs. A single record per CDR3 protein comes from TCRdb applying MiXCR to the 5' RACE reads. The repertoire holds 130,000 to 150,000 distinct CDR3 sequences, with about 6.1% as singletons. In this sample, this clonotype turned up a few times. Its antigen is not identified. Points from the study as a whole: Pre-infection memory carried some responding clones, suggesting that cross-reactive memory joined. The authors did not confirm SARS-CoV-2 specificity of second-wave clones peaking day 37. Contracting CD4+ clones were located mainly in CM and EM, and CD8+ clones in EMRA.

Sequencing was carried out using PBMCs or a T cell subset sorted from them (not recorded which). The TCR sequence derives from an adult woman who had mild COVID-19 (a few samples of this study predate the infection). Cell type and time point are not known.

The CDR3 nucleotides read TGTGCCACCCCCCGGGGACCGAACACTGAAGCTTTCTTT. Translation: CATPRGPNTEAFF. The chain joins TRBV6-6 to TRBJ1-1; tentative D call: TRBD1 (5 bases). CDR3 length: 13 amino acids. V lost 10 bases and J lost 1, with 13 bases in between. Per germline, CDR1 MNHNY and CDR2 SVGAGI (reference sequence).